This entry lists 18 T cell receptor beta chains sequenced from one sample in a study of T cells in Graves' hyperthyroidism and ophthalmopathy. Amplified regions were TCR beta CDR3 sequences from RNA transcripts. When the TCR CDR3 underwent first-round RT-PCR, the HTBI primer set was used. TCRdb re-called the multiplex PCR reads with MiXCR, one entry per CDR3 protein. Of about 360,000 distinct CDR3 sequences listed, about 20% were seen once; the top ten hold about 4%. Specimen: blood. Every receptor here comes from a woman under 30 with Graves' hyperthyroidism.

Ten or more counts support this clonotype. This sequence joins TRBV2 and TRBJ2-5; 8 nucleotides match TRBD2. The ends lost 10 bases at V and 5 bases at J; junction bases unmatched: 12. The CDR3 loop spans 14 amino acids. Germline V CDR1 and CDR2: SNHLY, FYNNEI. As DNA, the CDR3 is TGTGCCACCCCGTCGGGACTAGGGGGGGAGACCCAGTACTTC. Translated: CATPSGLGGETQYF.

Ten or more counts support this clonotype. This chain links TRBV2 with TRBJ1-5; maybe TRBD1 (6 bases). Trimming left V 3 bases short and J 5 bases short, with 11 bases between. The germline V gene encodes CDR1 SNHLY and CDR2 FYNNEI. This CDR3 comprises 14 residues. The CDR3 DNA reads TGTGCCAGCAGTGATAGGGGGGCCCATCAGCCCCAGCATTTT. Amino acid sequence: CASSDRGAHQPQHF.

This clonotype was picked up a small number of times. A much larger clone differs from this one at a single base, so this may be a read error. The DNA is left out, because the CDR3 cannot be placed on it with certainty; the CDR3 is given as TCRdb lists it. J is TRBJ1-1 and V is TRBV27; the table names TRBD1, a call not compared with the DNA. Germline values: CDR1 MNHEY, CDR2 SMNVEV (reference sequence). The CDR3 spans 12 residues, counting both ends. The CDR3 is CASSGFGAGACF.

This clonotype was counted ten times or more. J is TRBJ2-7 and V is TRBV29-1, with 7 bases identical to TRBD1. CDR3 size: 11 residues. Germline assignment: CDR1 SQVTM and CDR2 ANQGSEA. Unmatched junction bases numbered 4, after V lost 6 bases and J lost 5 bases. CDR3 nucleotide sequence: TGCAGCGTAAGACAGGGCCACGAGCAGTACTTC. It translates to CSVRQGHEQYF.

This clonotype has at least ten counts. The chain uses TRBV2 and TRBJ2-6; D remains ambiguous. The germline V gene has CDR1 SNHLY and CDR2 FYNNEI. V shed 6 bases and J shed 1 base, with 10 bases lying between them. The CDR3 is made up of 15 amino acids. The CDR3, as DNA: TGTGCCAGCAGCCTGGTCGGTTCTGGGGCCAACGTCCTGACTTTC. Its protein product is CASSLVGSGANVLTF.

The table lists this clonotype with many counts. This chain connects TRBV12-3 or TRBV12-4 to TRBJ2-5, with 9 positions matching TRBD2. The CDR3 is 17 residues long. J was trimmed by 1 base and V by 3 bases; bases with no gene match: 9. For the CDR3, the DNA is TGTGCCAGCAGTTTCACGCGGGGGGGCCGCGTCCAAGAGACCCAGTACTTC. Translation gives CASSFTRGGRVQETQYF.

This clonotype has a count of ten or more. This chain uses TRBV20-1 with TRBJ1-5; D gene unclear. The V end lost 0 bases, the J end lost 7 bases, and 10 bases lay between the germline ends. This CDR3 has 13 amino acids. Per germline, CDR1 DFQATT and CDR2 SNEGSKA (reference sequence). CDR3: CSARDQSWQPQHF. DNA of the CDR3: TGCAGTGCTAGAGACCAAAGTTGGCAGCCCCAGCATTTT.

This clonotype was counted a few times. The J gene is TRBJ2-7, the V gene TRBV5-5; tentatively, D is TRBD2 (7 bases). The CDR3 spans 15 residues. Germline-derived CDR1 and CDR2 are SGHKS and YYEKEE (reference sequence). The V and J ends lost 1 base and 4 bases respectively, with 15 bases between them. The CDR3 DNA reads TGTGCCAGCAGCTTGAGTAGGGGGGGGAGTTACGAGCAGTACTTC. Translated, it gives CASSLSRGGSYEQYF.

This clonotype was seen at least ten times. The junction shows a germline mismatch at one end, possibly a read error. The chain uses TRBV12-3 or TRBV12-4 and TRBJ2-7; D is unclear. The CDR3 runs 15 residues. The CDR3 DNA is TGTGCCACCAGTTGGGCTTCCACCCAGGCCTACGAGCAGTACTTC. As protein: CATSWASTQAYEQYF.

Ten or more counts support this clonotype. The rearrangement uses TRBV20-1 and TRBJ1-1; maybe TRBD1 (6 bases). V gave up 6 bases and J gave up 3 bases, with 20 bases separating them. The germline V gene has CDR1 DFQATT and CDR2 SNEGSKA (reference sequence). The CDR3 loop spans 15 amino acids. CDR3 amino acids: CSARKGGGGDTEAFF. CDR3 in DNA: TGCAGTGCGAGAAAGGGAGGGGGAGGGGACACTGAAGCTTTCTTT.

The table lists this clonotype with a few counts. This sequence joins TRBV11-1 and TRBJ2-4; 9 positions agree with TRBD1. The J segment lost 0 bases and the V segment lost 5 bases, leaving 17 bases of the junction unmatched. Germline V gene data show CDR1 as SGHAT and CDR2 as FQDESV (reference sequence). The CDR3 totals 20 residues. Written as DNA, the CDR3 is TGTGCCAGCAGCCTTATATGGGACAGGGTCCCTTCTCTAGCCAAAAACATTCAGTACTTC. Translated, it gives CASSLIWDRVPSLAKNIQYF. Supplemented by reference TRBV11-1 and TRBJ2-4, the full variable domain reads EAEVAQSPRYKITEKSQAVAFWCDPISGHATLYWYRQILGQGPELLVQFQDESVVDDSQLPKDRFSAERLKGVDSTLKIQPAELGDSAMYLCASSLIWDRVPSLAKNIQYFGAGTRLSVL.

This clonotype showed up many times. The chain links TRBV12-3 or TRBV12-4 to TRBJ2-7; D assignment may be TRBD1 or TRBD2 (5 bases each). The CDR3 contains 15 residues. With 5 bases removed from V and 0 bases from J, the gap between germline ends came to 14 bases. CDR3 nucleotide sequence: TGTGCCAGCAGTGGTTATGAGGGGCACTCCTACGAGCAGTACTTC. This encodes CASSGYEGHSYEQYF.

This clonotype was seen repeatedly, ten times or more. The chain recombines TRBV7-9 with TRBJ2-7; 7 nucleotides line up with TRBD1. V gave up 7 bases and J gave up 3 bases; unmatched junction bases: 9. CDR1 and CDR2 (germline): SEHNR, FQNEAQ (reference sequence). The CDR3 consists of 14 residues. The chain's CDR3 is CASNPGTDHYEQYF. CDR3 nucleotide sequence: TGTGCCAGCAATCCCGGGACAGACCACTACGAGCAGTACTTC.

This clonotype was picked up many times. The CDR3 DNA sequence: TGTGCCAGCAGTGAATATCGACAGTTTGAAGCTTTCTTT. This gives the protein CASSEYRQFEAFF. The chain carries TRBV6-1 and TRBJ1-1, with a weak D call TRBD1 (5 bases). Germline assignment: CDR1 MNHNS and CDR2 SASEGT. The CDR3 covers 13 residues. V lost 2 bases to trimming and J lost 7 bases, with 11 bases between them.

This sequence joins TRBV6-1 and TRBJ2-5; D is possibly TRBD1 (6 bases). The CDR3 is 14 residues long. Trimming shortened V by 2 bases and J by 2 bases, and 9 bases separated the two germline ends. In germline, CDR1 is MNHNS, CDR2 SASEGT. The CDR3 sequence is CASSEQGLQETQYF. The DNA of the CDR3 is TGTGCCAGCAGTGAACAGGGGCTTCAAGAGACCCAGTACTTC.

The J gene is TRBJ1-1, the V gene TRBV11-1, with D hard to call. V was trimmed by 6 bases and J by 3 bases, leaving 20 bases between them. The CDR3 is 16 amino acids. Germline CDR1 and CDR2: SGHAT and FQDESV (reference sequence). In nucleotides, the CDR3 is TGTGCCAGCAGGCTTCCCTTCGAGGGTGGGGACACTGAAGCTTTCTTT. Residues: CASRLPFEGGDTEAFF. The whole variable domain, remainder taken from reference TRBV11-1 and TRBJ1-1, is EAEVAQSPRYKITEKSQAVAFWCDPISGHATLYWYRQILGQGPELLVQFQDESVVDDSQLPKDRFSAERLKGVDSTLKIQPAELGDSAMYLCASRLPFEGGDTEAFFGQGTRLTVV.

In its sample, this clonotype was seen many times. V and J are TRBV7-6 and TRBJ1-5; TRBD1 is a possible D gene (5 bases). The CDR3 is 13 residues long. Germline CDR1 is SGHVS and CDR2 is FNYEAQ. V lost 5 bases and J 4 bases, leaving 9 bases between the germline ends. The CDR3 nucleotides are TGTGCCAGCAGCCGACAGAATAATCAGCCCCAGCATTTT. Encoded protein: CASSRQNNQPQHF.

CDR3 sequence (DNA): TGTGCCAGCAATAAAGGGGGAGTCCTCCCCACTGAAGCTTTCTTT. Residues: CASNKGGVLPTEAFF. This chain links TRBV9 with TRBJ1-1; maybe TRBD1 (6 bases). The V gene lost 6 bases and the J gene lost 4 bases, with 19 bases spanning the gap. This CDR3 comprises 15 residues. Germline assignment: CDR1 SGDLS and CDR2 YYNGEE.